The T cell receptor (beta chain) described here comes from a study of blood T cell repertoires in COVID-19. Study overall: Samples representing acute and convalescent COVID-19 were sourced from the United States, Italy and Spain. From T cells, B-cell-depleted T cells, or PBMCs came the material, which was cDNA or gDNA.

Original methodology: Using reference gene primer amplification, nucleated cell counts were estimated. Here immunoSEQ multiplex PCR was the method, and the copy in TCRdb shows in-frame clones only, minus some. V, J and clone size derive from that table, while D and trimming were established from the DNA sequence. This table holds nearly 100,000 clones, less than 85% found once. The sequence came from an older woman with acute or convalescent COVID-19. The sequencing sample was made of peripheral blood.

CDR3 amino acids: CASSDAREPQHF. For the CDR3, the DNA is TGCGCCAGCAGTGACGCAAGAGAGCCCCAGCATTTT. The chain recombines TRBV10-1 with TRBJ1-5, with D unresolved. Germline V gene sequence: CDR1 WNHNN, CDR2 SYGVQD (reference sequence). The CDR3 sequence is 12 residues long. Trimming cost V 3 bases and J 8 bases, with 8 bases left between them.